This is a list of T cell receptor beta chains from one sample in a study of T cell repertoires in cytomegalovirus infection. Their cognate antigens are unknown. TCRdb itself ran the reads through MiXCR, one entry per CDR3 protein. Found here are hundreds of thousands of distinct CDR3 sequences, around 32% of them singletons; the top ten hold 13%. The input for sequencing was cultured CD8+ T cells from PBMCs, taken from culture after CMV antigen stimulation. The receptors derive from a human donor in good health (CMV status not recorded). Some clones in this sample may be carry-over from other donors' samples. Each CDR3 is given with its conserved first and last residue. The D gene is left open where the match is weak. Size tells how often a clone was seen (once, few, many) or the class of an expanded clone, and some rows leave it out.

-,TRBJ2-3,-,TRBV27,CARSWLGGTDTQYF,TGTGCCAGAAGTTGGTTAGGGGGAACAGATACGCAGTATTTT
-,TRBJ1-1,TRBD1,TRBV19,CASSILRDRPTEAFF,TGTGCCAGTAGTATTTTAAGGGACAGGCCGACTGAAGCTTTCTTT
few,TRBJ2-3,-,TRBV3-1,CASSRIKSTDTQYF,TGTGCCAGCAGCCGAATCAAAAGCACAGATACGCAGTATTTT
-,TRBJ1-2,-,TRBV27,CASSLLGWDNYGYTF,TGTGCCAGCAGTTTATTAGGGTGGGATAACTATGGCTACACCTTC
many,TRBJ2-7,-,TRBV7-2,CASIISVEQYF,TGTGCCAGCATCATAAGTGTAGAGCAGTACTTC
-,TRBJ1-2,-,TRBV4-1,CASSQVDALGGYTF,TGCGCCAGCAGCCAAGTGGATGCCTTAGGGGGCTACACCTTC
-,TRBJ2-3,TRBD2,TRBV12-3/TRBV12-4,CASNLAGPGDTQYF,TGTGCCAGCAACTTAGCGGGCCCGGGGGATACGCAGTATTTT
few,TRBJ2-5,-,TRBV7-9,CASSFSDTSQGETQYF,TGTGCCAGCAGCTTTTCCGACACAAGCCAGGGGGAGACCCAGTACTTC
few,TRBJ1-1,TRBD1,TRBV4-3,CASSQTGSHPTFF,TGCGCCAGCAGCCAGACAGGGTCCCATCCAACTTTCTTT
-,TRBJ2-1,TRBD1,TRBV29-1,CSVEGQGADNEQFF,TGCAGCGTTGAGGGCCAGGGGGCAGACAATGAGCAGTTCTTC
-,TRBJ2-7,TRBD1,TRBV12-3/TRBV12-4,CASSFSDRPYEQYF,TGTGCCAGCAGTTTCTCGGACAGGCCCTACGAGCAGTACTTC
few,TRBJ1-5,TRBD1,TRBV14,CASSPLLTGVRGNQPQHF,TGTGCCAGCAGCCCTCTTTTGACAGGGGTCAGAGGCAATCAGCCCCAGCATTTT
-,TRBJ2-2,-,TRBV27,CASSLANRELFF,TGTGCCAGCAGCCTAGCGAACCGGGAGCTGTTTTTT
few,TRBJ2-3,TRBD2,TRBV7-2,CASSSTTSGGSTDTQYF,TGTGCCAGCAGCTCAACGACTAGCGGGGGGAGCACAGATACGCAGTATTTT
few,TRBJ2-3,TRBD2,TRBV6-1,CASSGSGGPVDTQYF,TGTGCCAGCAGTGGTAGCGGGGGACCAGTGGATACGCAGTATTTT
-,TRBJ1-1,-,TRBV4-1,CASSPVGQRNTEAFF,TGCGCCAGCAGCCCAGTCGGACAGCGGAACACTGAAGCTTTCTTT
many,TRBJ1-4,TRBD1,TRBV7-2,CASSISGTAQNEKLFF,TGTGCCAGCAGTATTAGCGGGACAGCGCAAAATGAAAAACTGTTTTTT
-,TRBJ2-2,-,TRBV7-6,CASSLDGMGTGELFF,TGTGCCAGCAGCTTAGATGGGATGGGCACCGGGGAGCTGTTTTTT
few,TRBJ2-7,-,TRBV12-3/TRBV12-4,CASSFVAYEQYF,TGTGCCAGCAGTTTTGTTGCCTACGAGCAGTACTTC
-,TRBJ2-3,-,TRBV6-6,CASSRTVRPPSTDTQYF,TGTGCCAGCAGTCGGACAGTCCGTCCTCCTAGCACAGATACGCAGTATTTT
-,TRBJ2-1,-,TRBV4-2,CASSQATRNEQFF,TGTGCCAGCAGCCAAGCGACCCGCAATGAGCAGTTCTTC
many,TRBJ1-1,-,TRBV7-2,CASSEDNRANTEAFF,TGTGCCAGCAGCGAAGACAACAGGGCGAACACTGAAGCTTTCTTT
few,TRBJ1-6,-,TRBV7-6,CASSLDLRGARSPLHF,TGTGCCAGCAGCTTAGACTTGCGGGGGGCGAGGTCACCCCTCCACTTT
few,TRBJ1-1,TRBD1,TRBV27,CASSPGTGLRNTEAFF,TGTGCCAGCAGTCCGGGGACAGGGCTACGGAACACTGAAGCTTTCTTT
few,TRBJ1-2,-,TRBV6-8,CASTTGGSRDGYTF,TGTGCCAGCACCACGGGGGGAAGCAGGGATGGCTACACCTTC
few,TRBJ1-1,-,TRBV5-1,CASSVDGVMMNTEAFF,TGCGCCAGCAGCGTTGACGGTGTTATGATGAACACTGAAGCTTTCTTT
few,TRBJ1-5,-,TRBV12-5,CASGLARLQGLNSNQPQHF,TGTGCTAGTGGTTTGGCTCGGCTCCAGGGGCTGAATAGCAATCAGCCCCAGCATTTT
-,TRBJ2-5,TRBD2,TRBV11-2,CASSIGTSWDQYF,TGTGCCAGCAGCATCGGGACTAGCTGGGACCAGTACTTC
few,TRBJ2-1,-,TRBV24-1,CATSDLVGSNEQFF,TGTGCCACCAGTGATCTCGTAGGCTCCAATGAGCAGTTCTTC
many,TRBJ2-1,TRBD2,TRBV7-3,CASSPRSLAGGPHNEQFF,TGTGCCAGCAGCCCAAGATCTCTAGCGGGGGGGCCCCACAATGAGCAGTTCTTC
many,TRBJ2-5,TRBD2,TRBV7-8,CASSVTSGGEQETQYF,TGTGCCAGCAGCGTTACTAGCGGGGGCGAGCAAGAGACCCAGTACTTC
-,TRBJ1-2,TRBD1,TRBV20-1,CSVQAGQGARYGYTF,TGCAGTGTCCAGGCGGGGCAGGGGGCGAGGTATGGCTACACCTTC
many,TRBJ2-5,-,TRBV7-9,CASSRGRLDQYF,TGTGCCAGCAGCCGGGGCCGATTGGACCAGTACTTC
-,TRBJ1-3,TRBD1,TRBV7-8,CASSLDGTGSGNTIYF,TGTGCCAGCAGCTTAGACGGGACAGGGTCTGGAAACACCATATATTTT
-,TRBJ1-5,-,TRBV24-1,CTTTPSLAYKVSNQPQHF,TGTACCACCACGCCTAGTTTGGCCTATAAGGTCAGCAATCAGCCCCAGCATTTT
few,TRBJ1-1,-,TRBV12-3/TRBV12-4,CASSFDRMVDGGDTEAFF,TGTGCCAGCAGTTTTGACAGGATGGTGGACGGTGGGGATACTGAAGCTTTCTTT